This T cell receptor (beta chain) came from a study of cytomegalovirus exposure and HLA in healthy donors (dated by TCRdb to 2016 to 2017). With regard to the full study: In an earlier analysis of fewer than 750 of the donors, 276 Gb of sequence data and approximately 100 million unique TCR beta sequences from about 180 million T cells were reported. Roughly 320 gigabases of sequencing data and around 80 million unique TCR sequences made up an early release that covered about 640 HLA-typed donors. Of the 350 to 450 genotyped donors, 80% to 90% were placed in the genetic ancestry cluster associated with self-reported Caucasian donors. The aim of the study was to test whether cataloging public T cell receptors could identify signatures of past pathogen exposure. The study profiled the T cell repertoires of around 700 subjects by immunosequencing and related them to cytomegalovirus serostatus. Besides the first cohort of hundreds of subjects, a separate validation cohort made up of 120 different subjects was used. To predict cytomegalovirus infection status, the study combined high-throughput TCR immunosequencing, statistical association of individual TCRs with disease status, and machine learning. In a later analysis, previously published TCR beta repertoires from about 640 donors were re-analyzed and high-resolution HLA genotyping was added so that TCR occurrence patterns could be studied. The later analysis used no new phenotypic data to find candidate immune exposures, relying instead on TCR beta sequences and their occurrence across donors. To decide whether each TCR beta V gene segment behaved as functional or pseudogenic, an earlier analysis of approximately 590 of the donors relied on high-throughput TCR beta sequencing. Donor age, sex, ethnicity and CMV serostatus were compiled alongside the repertoire data. A later genetic analysis used genome-wide SNP genotypes for 398 of the 666 donors, treating that subset as a discovery cohort. All discovery cohort repertoires had been generated on a single sequencing platform. HLA typing included class I and class II loci at four-digit resolution. The number of typed donors differed by locus: roughly 620-630 for A, B, C, DRB1 and DQB1; 500 to 550 for DQA1; about 600 for DPA1; and 400 to 480 for DPB1. Roughly 5 DR-DQ haplotypes were treated as single units for association and clustering because of strong linkage in the cohort. On average, around 240,000 unique TCR beta nucleotide sequences were sequenced per donor among roughly 430 genotyped donors of the cohort, with roughly 18% of those sequences being non-productive. What the work shows at the level of the full study, not this receptor alone: In a later analysis, several top co-occurrence clusters were reported to appear linked to parvovirus B19, influenza, CMV and Epstein-Barr virus. Linkage disequilibrium might explain the correlated functional status among segregating V segments, but an unknown experimental factor could not be ruled out. Seventeen rarely observed V segments, including chromosome 9 orphons, were excluded from the earlier analysis of approximately 500 of the donors because counts were too low. Most CMV-associated TCR beta chains appeared to be HLA-restricted in a later analysis, and the HLA associations seemed to be driven largely by CMV exposure. In the study, approximately 160 TCR beta chains were listed as associated with cytomegalovirus. According to a later genetic analysis, donors in an Asian-associated ancestry cluster had fewer N-insertions in productive TCRs than the approximately 700-donor mean. In vitro tests confirmed that a few of the cytomegalovirus-associated TCR beta chains recognize cytomegalovirus antigens. According to the authors, the approach could potentially be generalized to other disease states and immunological phenotypes. The 87-base-pair reads could not distinguish some IMGT-functional V segments, including TRBV6-2 and TRBV6-3, so those segments were excluded. A later analysis found that HLA-associated TCR beta chains were more clonally expanded and had lower generation probabilities than equally common non-associated chains. In a later genetic analysis, a missense DCLRE1C variant was associated with V-gene and J-gene trimming of TCR beta chains, and the association was replicated in an independent cohort. Presence/absence analyses assumed roughly uniform sequencing depth across donors, an assumption that may not hold. A further reported finding was that TCR beta sequences accurately predicted the HLA-A and HLA-B alleles for most subjects in the first cohort. In an earlier analysis of more than 500 of the donors, most TCR beta V segments appeared in productive rearrangements about 90% or about 30% of the time, broadly matching IMGT annotations. Most TCR sequences were observed very rarely across donors, whereas some public TCRs were present in many individuals. According to a later analysis, TCR association rates differed among HLA loci, with DRB1 alleles showing the most associated TCRs and HLA-C alleles showing the fewest. CMV serostatus was the only immune exposure information available for the cohort. In this cohort, only TCR beta chains were sequenced, and detectable features were limited by the absence of alpha or paired-chain data. In both the original and validation cohorts, the classifier was reported to diagnose cytomegalovirus status with high specificity and sensitivity. In a later analysis, 16,951 TCR beta sequences were associated with specific HLA alleles at a false discovery rate of 0.05. When HLA alleles, especially DR and DQ, strongly co-occurred, attributing TCR associations to individual alleles was difficult. A group of highly shared sequence variants was considered likely to be a technical artifact of the sequencing pipeline. Because HLA typing was missing for some donors at each locus, association tests included only the typed subset.

For this clone: Its antigen specificity is not known. Base quality data are lacking; no much larger clone is found one base away.

The library was generated by the immunoSEQ multiplex PCR assay. A mixture of 60 forward primers for TCR Vbeta segments and 13 reverse primers for TCR Jbeta segments was used in the multiplex PCR. Amplification of the CDR3 region of rearranged TCR beta genes was performed with a multiplex PCR assay on genomic DNA. The Illumina HiSeq System was used to sequence the amplified TCR beta libraries as 87-base-pair reads. In the original analysis: In a later analysis, roughly 80 million unique TCR beta chains were counted across the approximately 640 repertoires, and roughly 9.9 million of these chains were shared by at least two donors. Raw reads were error-corrected and collapsed into unique sequences with a nearest-neighbor algorithm that merged closely related sequences to remove PCR and sequencing errors. V, D and J gene segments were assigned by aligning CDR3 sequences to IMGT reference sequences. For a sequence to be retained, at least a six-nucleotide match to both a V gene segment and a J gene segment was required. A rearrangement counted as productive if the CDR3 had no stop codons and remained in frame with V and J, and every other rearrangement counted as non-productive. CDR3 was defined by IMGT convention, running from the second conserved V-encoded cysteine to the conserved J-encoded phenylalanine. In an earlier analysis of around 540 of the donors, sequences lacking an unambiguous match to a single V gene segment were excluded. An earlier analysis of 550 to 650 of the donors classified V segments as functional when productive rearrangements were above 56.7% and as segregating when the standard deviation between donors was above 5%. A statistical classification framework was developed to diagnose cytomegalovirus status using the catalog of TCR beta chain sequences. A later analysis assigned V and J genes by comparing TCR nucleotide sequences with IMGT/GENE-DB human TR gene sequences. A later analysis assigned CDR3 sequences and most-parsimonious VDJ recombination scenarios with the TCRdist pipeline. In a later analysis, each TCR beta chain was defined by its CDR3 amino acid sequence together with its V-gene family, and reads lacking a unique V-gene family were excluded. A later analysis removed 550 to 700 highly shared, low-generation-probability nucleotide sequences to deal with suspected cross-contamination and a sequencing artifact. In a later analysis, a clonal expansion index for each public chain was calculated from normalized within-repertoire ranks of inferred template counts. In a later analysis, generation probabilities were computed with a VDJ recombination model fitted to out-of-frame rearrangements, and the resulting probabilities were checked against IGoR. In a later analysis, hypergeometric tests were used to score TCR-TCR, TCR-HLA and TCR-CMV co-occurrence, with a repertoire-size bias correction applied to TCR pairs. In a later analysis, false discovery rates were estimated by permuting HLA or CMV assignments 20 times. A later analysis grouped co-occurring TCRs with DBSCAN, adding TCRdist sequence similarity when clustering within HLA-allele-positive subsets. Repertoires with fewer than 30,000 or more than 120,000 public chains, plus five repertoires with anomalous nucleotide sharing, were excluded from co-occurrence clustering. TCRdb retrieved this table from immuneACCESS and kept in-frame rearrangements only. Not all clones are present; in checked studies, unresolved V genes account for under half, and no reason is known for the remainder. V, J and clone size derive from that table, while D and trimming were established from the DNA sequence. The sample table holds 75,000 to 95,000 clones, of which more than 55% were seen once. Of the sample, roughly 21% is held by the ten largest clones.

Per the germline V gene (reference sequence), GTSNPN is the CDR1 and SVGIG is the CDR2. V is shortened by 3 bases, J by 4 bases, and the region joining them spans 7 bases. The CDR3 goes from the cysteine to the phenylalanine over 11 residues. Only CDR3 DNA is held: 33 bases, read in frame from base 1. The cohort was made up of around 720 healthy bone marrow donors. Cohort members were all nominally healthy when sampled, although unrecorded immune exposures were likely present. The donor was CMV seropositive and belonged to the group of around 300 seropositive cohort members. Every donor gave a peripheral blood sample, and the peripheral blood mononuclear cells from that sample were used for TCR beta sequencing. The Qiagen DNeasy Blood Extraction Kit was used to extract genomic DNA from the blood cell samples.

Sequencing was done on a sample of PBMCs. The TCR was taken from a woman aged 45-65 years in good health and CMV-seropositive. The V gene is TRBV30 and the J gene is TRBJ2-7; tentative D gene TRBD2, with 6 bases matching. The CDR3 has the sequence CAWRGGYEQYF. The DNA sequence follows: TGTGCCTGGAGGGGAGGTTACGAGCAGTACTTC.